Below are 10 T cell receptor beta chains sequenced from a single sample in a study of blood T cell repertoires in COVID-19. Data came from immunoSEQ multiplex PCR; TCRdb stores just in-frame clones and leaves some out. The sample yields about 180,000 clones, around 80% seen once. The sequencing sample was made of peripheral blood. These TCRs come from a woman between 65 and 79 years old with acute or convalescent COVID-19.

This chain connects TRBV6-2 or TRBV6-3 to TRBJ2-2; 7 positions match TRBD1. Germline-derived CDR1 and CDR2 are MNHEY and SVGEGT. V lost 5 bases, J lost 2 bases, and 5 bases stayed unmatched. The CDR3 runs to 15 residues. CDR3 region: CASSRQGRNTGELFF. CDR3 bases: TGTGCCAGCAGTCGACAGGGCCGAAACACCGGGGAGCTGTTTTTT.

The count of this clone is one. The genes are TRBV6-6 and TRBJ2-7; the D gene is possibly TRBD1 (6 bases). This CDR3 contains 15 residues. The germline V gene encodes CDR1 MNHNY and CDR2 SVGAGI (reference sequence). V was clipped by 5 bases and J by 3 bases, with 17 bases between them. DNA of the CDR3: TGTGCCAGCAGTCAAAAACCGGGACATTTCTACGAGCAGTACTTC. Its translation is CASSQKPGHFYEQYF.

The chain has TRBV30 and TRBJ1-1; TRBD1 might be the D (6 bases). The V end was cut by 0 bases, the J end by 6 bases, with 17 bases between. CDR3 length equals 15 residues. CDR1 and CDR2 (germline): GTSNPN, SVGIG (reference sequence). The CDR3 DNA is TGTGCCTGGAGTGTAGAATGGGGGGGCATCGCTGAAGCTTTCTTT. Residues: CAWSVEWGGIAEAFF.

The chain is built from TRBV10-1 and TRBJ1-1; TRBD1 agrees at 9 bases. Trimming cost V 3 bases and J 5 bases; bases outside gene matches: 13. The CDR3 length is 17 residues. The germline V gene encodes CDR1 WNHNN and CDR2 SYGVQD (reference sequence). Written as DNA, the CDR3 is TGCGCCAGCAGTGATGGGGGGACCCGGGACAGGGAAACTGAAGCTTTCTTT. Translating it yields CASSDGGTRDRETEAFF.

The chain links TRBV19 to TRBJ2-3; no firm D call. The CDR3 consists of 14 residues. Trimming removed 3 bases from V and 0 bases from J, with 7 bases in between. The germline V gene has CDR1 LNHDA and CDR2 SQIVND (reference sequence). CDR3 nucleotides: TGTGCCAGTAGTATCTCCACTAGCACAGATACGCAGTATTTT. Its translation: CASSISTSTDTQYF.

This clone was observed a single time. CDR3 region: CASSPQGENYGYTF. The CDR3 coding sequence is TGTGCCAGTAGCCCACAGGGGGAAAACTATGGCTACACCTTC. The rearrangement uses TRBV19 and TRBJ1-2; 8 nucleotides agree with TRBD1. V trimming: 6 bases; J trimming: 2 bases; junction bases outside the gene matches: 5. Germline CDR1 is LNHDA and CDR2 is SQIVND (reference sequence). This CDR3 is 14 amino acids long.

This clone was observed a single time. The genes are TRBV4-3 and TRBJ2-2; D is ambiguous. Germline CDR1 LGHNA, CDR2 YSLEER. The CDR3 covers 14 residues. V dropped 0 bases and J dropped 6 bases, with 8 bases sitting between them. The CDR3 sequence: CASSQDEAAGELFF. CDR3 sequence (DNA): TGCGCCAGCAGCCAAGACGAAGCCGCCGGGGAGCTGTTTTTT.

V and J are TRBV19 and TRBJ2-7; 11 bases are a match to TRBD1. The V gene's germline CDR1 is LNHDA and CDR2 SQIVND (reference sequence). The CDR3 sequence is 15 residues long. Trimming took 4 bases from V and 3 from J; bases not matched to a gene: 5. This CDR3 reads CASSTPDRGHYEQYF. CDR3 DNA sequence: TGTGCCAGTAGTACCCCGGACAGGGGGCACTACGAGCAGTACTTC.

This chain joins TRBV6-6 and TRBJ1-2; D not resolved. Germline-derived CDR1 and CDR2 are MNHNY and SVGAGI (reference sequence). This CDR3 has 14 residues. The ends were cut back, 10 bases at V and 1 base at J, with 16 bases in the middle. The CDR3 coding sequence is TGTGCCACCTACGGGAGAGTTAGTAACTATGGCTACACCTTC. Translation gives CATYGRVSNYGYTF.

The rearrangement uses TRBV28 and TRBJ1-2; D unresolved. The length of the CDR3 is 15 residues. Germline loops: CDR1 MDHEN, CDR2 SYDVKM. V shed 3 bases and J shed 2 bases, with 13 bases lying between them. The CDR3 is CASSFSPAGNYGYTF. CDR3 DNA: TGTGCCAGCAGTTTTAGCCCGGCGGGGAACTATGGCTACACCTTC.